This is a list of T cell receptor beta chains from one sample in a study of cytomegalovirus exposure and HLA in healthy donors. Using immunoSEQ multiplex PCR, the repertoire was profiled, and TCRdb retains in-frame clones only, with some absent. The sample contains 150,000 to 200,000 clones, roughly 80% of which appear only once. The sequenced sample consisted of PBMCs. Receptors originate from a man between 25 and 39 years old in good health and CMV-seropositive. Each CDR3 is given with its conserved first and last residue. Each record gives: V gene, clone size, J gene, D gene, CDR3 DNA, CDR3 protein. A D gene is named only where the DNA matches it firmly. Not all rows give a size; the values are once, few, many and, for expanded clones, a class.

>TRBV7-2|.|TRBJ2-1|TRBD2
TGTGCCAGCAGCTTAGTGGGGACTACGACTTACAATGAGCAGTTCTTC
CASSLVGTTTYNEQFF
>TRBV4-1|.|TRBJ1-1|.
TGCGCCAGCAGCCAAGTACAGGAGAACACTGAAGCTTTCTTT
CASSQVQENTEAFF
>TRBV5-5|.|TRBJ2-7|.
TGTGCCAGCAGCTTGGTAGTCAGGGACTACGAGCAGTACTTC
CASSLVVRDYEQYF
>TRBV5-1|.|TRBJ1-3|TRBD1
TGCGCCAGCAGCCGAATGGGACAGACGTCCTCTGGAAACACCATATATTTT
CASSRMGQTSSGNTIYF
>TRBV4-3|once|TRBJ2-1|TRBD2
TGCGCCAGCAGCCACCTTGCGGGGGGACCCTACAATGAGCAGTTCTTC
CASSHLAGGPYNEQFF
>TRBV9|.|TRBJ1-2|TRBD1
TGTGCCAGCAGCGTAGAGGGGGCCGTAGGAGGTTTCTATGGCTACACCTTC
CASSVEGAVGGFYGYTF
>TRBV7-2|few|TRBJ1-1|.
TGTGCCAGCAGCTTGCTAGGCGGCCAGTTGAACACTGAAGCTTTCTTT
CASSLLGGQLNTEAFF
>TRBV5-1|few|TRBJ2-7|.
TGCGCCAGCAGCTTGAGACCCACCCAGGGCGAGCAGTACTTC
CASSLRPTQGEQYF
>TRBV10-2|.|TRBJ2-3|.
TGCGCCAGCAGCCAAAAAGATACGCAGTATTTT
CASSQKDTQYF
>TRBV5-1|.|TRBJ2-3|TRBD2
TGCGCCAGCAGCTCCTATAGCGGGGGGGACCCCCGCACAGATACGCAGTATTTT
CASSSYSGGDPRTDTQYF
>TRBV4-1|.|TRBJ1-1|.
TGCGCCAGCAGCCAAGAACCAGGGCAGAACACTGAAGCTTTCTTT
CASSQEPGQNTEAFF
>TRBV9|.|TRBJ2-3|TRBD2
TGTGCCAGCAGCGTTAGCGGGGGGGGCGCAGATACGCAGTATTTT
CASSVSGGGADTQYF
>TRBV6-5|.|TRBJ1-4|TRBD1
TGTGCCAGCAGTACAAGGGACAGGGGAGGTGAAAAACTGTTTTTT
CASSTRDRGGEKLFF
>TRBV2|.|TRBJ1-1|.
TGTGCCAGTAAAGGGGAGGTGAGCATGAACACTGAAGCTTTCTTT
CASKGEVSMNTEAFF
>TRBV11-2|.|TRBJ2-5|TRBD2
TGTGCCAGCAGCTTAGATGTGGGGAGGGGCTCCTCCCAGTACTTC
CASSLDVGRGSSQYF
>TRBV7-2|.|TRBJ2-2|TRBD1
TGTGCCAGCCATGCCGGGACAGTGAACACCGGGGAGCTGTTTTTT
CASHAGTVNTGELFF
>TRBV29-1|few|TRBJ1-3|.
TGCAGCGCCTCCACGGGGGGGGGCGCGGACTCTGGAAACACCATATATTTT
CSASTGGGADSGNTIYF
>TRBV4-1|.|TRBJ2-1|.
TGCGCCAGCAGCCTCCTGGGGCTCCGTTTCTCCTACAATGAGCAGTTCTTC
CASSLLGLRFSYNEQFF
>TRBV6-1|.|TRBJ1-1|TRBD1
TGTGCCAGCAGTTCCAAACAGGGGGCTATTACTGAAGCTTTCTTT
CASSSKQGAITEAFF
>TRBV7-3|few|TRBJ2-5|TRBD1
TGTGCCAGCAGCCGCACGGGACAGGGGAACCAAGAGACCCAGTACTTC
CASSRTGQGNQETQYF
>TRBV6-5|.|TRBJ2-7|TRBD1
TGTGCCAGCAGTCAGGGACAGGGCCCCTCCTACGAGCAGTACTTC
CASSQGQGPSYEQYF
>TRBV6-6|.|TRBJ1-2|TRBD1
TGTGCCAGCAGCATCCGGGACAGGGGCGACGGCTACACCTTC
CASSIRDRGDGYTF
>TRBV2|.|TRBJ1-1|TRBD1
TGTGCCAGCAGTGATAGGACAGGGGGCGCGGACACTGAAGCTTTCTTT
CASSDRTGGADTEAFF
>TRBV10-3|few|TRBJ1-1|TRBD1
TGTGCCATATTGGACAGGGGAAACACTGAAGCTTTCTTT
CAILDRGNTEAFF
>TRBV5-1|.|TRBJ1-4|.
TGCGCCAGCCGACTGAGGGGGGGATCGACTAATGAAAAACTGTTTTTT
CASRLRGGSTNEKLFF
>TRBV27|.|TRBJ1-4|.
TGTGCCAGCAGTCAAGTAGGGTCAGGGCTCAATAATGAAAAACTGTTTTTT
CASSQVGSGLNNEKLFF
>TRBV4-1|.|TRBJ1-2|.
TGCGCCAGCAGCCAAGTGGGAGGCTATGGCTACACCTTC
CASSQVGGYGYTF
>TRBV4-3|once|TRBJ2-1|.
TGCGCCAGCAGCCAAGAGTCGAATGAGCAGTTCTTC
CASSQESNEQFF
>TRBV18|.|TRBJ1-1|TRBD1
TGTGCCAGCTCACCCTCGACAGGGGGCGACACTGAAGCTTTCTTT
CASSPSTGGDTEAFF
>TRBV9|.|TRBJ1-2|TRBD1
TGTGCCAGCAGCATTCGGGACAGATCTAACTATGGCTACACCTTC
CASSIRDRSNYGYTF
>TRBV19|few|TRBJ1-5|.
TGTGCCAGTAGTATAGGGTCCCAGGGTTACAATCAGCCCCAGCATTTT
CASSIGSQGYNQPQHF
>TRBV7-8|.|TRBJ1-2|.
TGTGCCAGCAGCCTCCGGGACACAGCTAACTATGGCTACACCTTC
CASSLRDTANYGYTF
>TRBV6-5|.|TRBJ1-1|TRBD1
TGTGCCAGCAGTACTGACAGGGCGGACACTGAAGCTTTCTTT
CASSTDRADTEAFF
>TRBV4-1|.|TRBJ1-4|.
TGCGCCAGCAGCCTCCGGGGGGCCGAGGAACTGTTTTTT
CASSLRGAEELFF
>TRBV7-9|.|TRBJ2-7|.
TGTGCCAGCAGCCCACGGACAGACTCCTACGAGCAGTACTTC
CASSPRTDSYEQYF
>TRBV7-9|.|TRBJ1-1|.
TGTGCCAGCACTCCAGTGGGGGGGAGGGTCAACACTGAAGCTTTCTTT
CASTPVGGRVNTEAFF
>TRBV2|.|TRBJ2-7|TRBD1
TGTGCCAGCAGCCCTTACAGGGGGCTTCTCTACGAGCAGTACTTC
CASSPYRGLLYEQYF
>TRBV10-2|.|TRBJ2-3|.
TGCGCCAGCAGGTTAACAGATACGCAGTATTTT
CASRLTDTQYF
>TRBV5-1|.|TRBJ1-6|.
TGCGCCAGCAGCCCGCTGGGGAGGGAGGACAATTCACCCCTCCACTTT
CASSPLGREDNSPLHF
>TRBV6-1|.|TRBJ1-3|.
TGTGCCAGCAGTGACATGGGCCTAGGAAACACCATATATTTT
CASSDMGLGNTIYF
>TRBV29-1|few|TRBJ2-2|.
TGCAGCGTTGATTTCGGGTCGGGAACCGGGGAGCTGTTTTTT
CSVDFGSGTGELFF
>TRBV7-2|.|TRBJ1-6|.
TGTGCCAGCAGCCCCTCCGCAGGGGCCTATAATTCACCCCTCCACTTT
CASSPSAGAYNSPLHF
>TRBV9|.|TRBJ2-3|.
TGTGCCAGCAGCCTAGGGGGGGGGACTACAGATACGCAGTATTTT
CASSLGGGTTDTQYF
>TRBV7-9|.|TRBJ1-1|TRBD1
TGTGCCAGCAGCCCCAGGACAGGATTGCTAGAAGCTTTCTTT
CASSPRTGLLEAFF
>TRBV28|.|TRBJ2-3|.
TGTGCCAGCAGTCGATCCGGGACACTGATTGCAGATACGCAGTATTTT
CASSRSGTLIADTQYF
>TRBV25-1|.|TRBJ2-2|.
TGTGCCAGCAGTGGTGCAGGGTTTGTCGGGGAGCTGTTTTTT
CASSGAGFVGELFF
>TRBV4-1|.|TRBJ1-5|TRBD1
TGCGCCAGCAGCCAAGTGGAGGACAGGGCCCCAGGGGAGCCCCAGCATTTT
CASSQVEDRAPGEPQHF
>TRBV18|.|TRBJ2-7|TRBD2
TGTGCCAGCTCACAAGATAGCGGGGGGGCCTCCGAGCAGTACTTC
CASSQDSGGASEQYF
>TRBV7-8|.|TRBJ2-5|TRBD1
TGTGCCAGCAGCTTAGGCAGGGGGCACAAGGAGACCCAGTACTTC
CASSLGRGHKETQYF
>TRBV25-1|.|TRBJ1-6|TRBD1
TGTGCCAGCAGTGATACGGGACAGGGATTTTCACCCCTCCACTTT
CASSDTGQGFSPLHF
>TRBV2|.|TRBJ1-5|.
TGTGCCAGCAGCGGACAGACATACAATCAGCCCCAGCATTTT
CASSGQTYNQPQHF
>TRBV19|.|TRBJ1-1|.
TGTGCCAGTAGTGAGCGGGTGGGGGGCACTGAAGCTTTCTTT
CASSERVGGTEAFF
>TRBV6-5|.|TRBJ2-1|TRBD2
TGTGCCAGCAGTTACCGAGGACTAGCAGGCAATGAGCAGTTCTTC
CASSYRGLAGNEQFF
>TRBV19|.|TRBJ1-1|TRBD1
TGTGCCAGTAGTATATTCGGGACAGGGAATACTGAAGCTTTCTTT
CASSIFGTGNTEAFF
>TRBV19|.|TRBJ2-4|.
TGTGCCAGTAGTATAGAAGGAGACATTCAGTACTTC
CASSIEGDIQYF
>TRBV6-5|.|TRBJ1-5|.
TGTGCCAGCAGGGGAGATAGCAATCAGCCCCAGCATTTT
CASRGDSNQPQHF
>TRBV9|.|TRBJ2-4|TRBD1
TGTGCCAGCAGCCAAGGGGGCTTCTCCAAAAACATTCAGTACTTC
CASSQGGFSKNIQYF
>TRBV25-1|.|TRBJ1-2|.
TGTGCCAGCAGTGAATTGTCCAGGCTTTCTGGCTACACCTTC
CASSELSRLSGYTF
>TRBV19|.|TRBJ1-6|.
TGTGCCAGTAGTCTGCAGGTCCTTTCACCCCTCCACTTT
CASSLQVLSPLHF